The T cell receptor beta chain described here comes from a study of identical twins. Study-level results: While abundant cord blood beta clonotypes carried fewer insertions, memory repertoires showed no such pattern. Cross-sectional statistics, not tracking of the same donors, supported the conclusions.

V lost 4 bases and J lost 4; bases outside the gene matches: 8. Germline CDR1 is MNHEY and CDR2 is SVGEGT. This CDR3 comprises 16 residues. Every donor was a healthy Caucasian. Template switching introduced a universal primer site, and the cDNA bore unique molecular identifiers. A single record per CDR3 protein comes from TCRdb applying MiXCR to the 5' RACE reads. Counted here are about 660,000 distinct CDR3 sequences, around 8.6% occurring once; the ten biggest clones make up approximately 0.96%. As for this clonotype: The target antigen is unknown.

In addition, the sample was reused for a study of yellow fever vaccine responses in identical twins.

Sample: PBMCs. The TCR was taken from a woman between 18 and 30 years old in good health. The genes are TRBV6-2 or TRBV6-3 and TRBJ2-1, with 9 bases lining up with TRBD2. The DNA for the CDR3 is TGTGCCAGCAGTTGGGGGGTAGCGGGAGCTTACAATGAGCAGTTCTTC. It is translated as CASSWGVAGAYNEQFF.